This TCR beta chain comes out of a study of blood T cell repertoires in COVID-19. Whole-study context: In each case, the material was cDNA or gDNA derived from T cells, B-cell-depleted T cells, or PBMCs.

Per germline, CDR1 MNHNY and CDR2 SVGAGI (reference sequence). The CDR3 runs to 12 residues. Trimming took 9 bases from V and 4 from J, leaving 9 bases between them. The authors' processing: Counts of nucleated cells, estimated from reference gene primer amplification, were obtained. Using immunoSEQ multiplex PCR, the repertoire was profiled, and TCRdb retains in-frame clones only, with some absent. V and J calls and clone size are as listed in that table; D and trimming were resolved from the DNA. The table includes almost 400,000 clones, 88% detected once. The gene calls are TRBV6-6 and TRBJ2-2, with D perhaps matching TRBD1 (5 bases). The TCR comes from a woman aged 30 to 39 with acute COVID-19. The sequenced sample consisted of PBMCs or T cells enriched from blood (not recorded which). CDR3 protein: CASLQGTGELFF. As DNA, the CDR3 is TGTGCCAGTCTTCAGGGCACCGGGGAGCTGTTTTTT.